One sample yielded the 5 T cell receptor beta chains listed below, sequenced in a study of cytomegalovirus exposure and HLA in healthy donors. 60 Vbeta and 13 Jbeta primers were used in PCR. Profiled with immunoSEQ multiplex PCR; TCRdb holds only in-frame clones, not every one. The data hold some 130,000 clones, with more than 70% observed a single time. Material: PBMCs. Receptors originate from a man aged 40-50 years in good health and CMV-seronegative.

This clone was recorded a few times. V usage is TRBV2 and J usage is TRBJ1-2; 8 bases agree with TRBD1. V dropped 2 bases and J dropped 7; count of bases not matched to a gene: 21. The germline CDR1 and CDR2 sequences are SNHLY and FYNNEI. The CDR3 is 19 residues long. The CDR3, as DNA: TGTGCCAGCAGTGAATTCACCCCCGGGACAGGTTCGGTTTTTGGTGGCTACACCTTC. Amino acid sequence: CASSEFTPGTGSVFGGYTF.

The gene calls are TRBV5-6 and TRBJ1-2; 8 bases fit TRBD1. This CDR3 is 14 amino acids long. Germline loops: CDR1 SGHDT, CDR2 YYEEEE. The V and J ends lost 3 bases and 8 bases, in that order; junction bases with no gene match: 9. As DNA, the CDR3 is TGTGCCAGCAGCTCCGATGGGACAGGTGGCGGCTACACCTTC. Translating gives CASSSDGTGGGYTF.

This chain joins TRBV27 and TRBJ1-1; no clear D gene. CDR3 length equals 14 residues. Germline V gives CDR1 MNHEY, CDR2 SMNVEV (reference sequence). Trimming stripped 3 bases from V and 1 base from J, with 9 bases between. The CDR3 DNA sequence: TGTGCCAGCAGTTTTATTCCGGGGAACACTGAAGCTTTCTTT. This codes for CASSFIPGNTEAFF.

This chain joins TRBV7-8 and TRBJ2-7, with TRBD2 identical over 11 bases. CDR1 is SGHVS and CDR2 is FQNEAQ in the germline V gene. This CDR3 is built from 15 residues. V was clipped by 5 bases and J by 0 bases; unmatched bases: 3. The CDR3 is CASSLLAGDSYEQYF. CDR3 nucleotide sequence: TGTGCCAGCAGCCTACTAGCGGGGGACTCCTACGAGCAGTACTTC.

In its sample, this clone was seen once. J is TRBJ2-7 and V is TRBV4-3; 9 bases line up with TRBD2. After removal of 1 base from V and 1 base from J, the junction contained 11 bases not matched to a gene. CDR1 is LGHNA, CDR2 YSLEER, per germline. The CDR3 has 18 residues. CDR3 protein: CASSQVASGGLVSYEQYF. DNA of the CDR3: TGCGCCAGCAGCCAAGTCGCCAGCGGGGGGCTGGTTTCCTACGAGCAGTACTTC.